Below, 5 T cell receptor beta chains from the same sample are listed, as sequenced in a study of cytomegalovirus exposure and HLA in healthy donors. Vbeta (60) and Jbeta (13) primers were used in the PCR. TCRdb keeps only in-frame clones here, not all; method: immunoSEQ multiplex PCR. In the table there are approximately 150,000 clones, 75% to 80% of which are singletons. Sequences were obtained from PBMCs. These receptors were taken from a man aged 35-49 years in good health and CMV-seropositive.

CDR3 nucleotides: TGTGCCAGTAGGCCGGGACAGGGGTCTAACTATGGCTACACCTTC. This gives the protein CASRPGQGSNYGYTF. This chain uses TRBV19 with TRBJ1-2; 10 nucleotides agree with TRBD1. J gave up 0 bases and V 6 bases, and 4 bases lay outside the gene matches. Looked up from germline, CDR1 is LNHDA and CDR2 is SQIVND (reference sequence). The CDR3 is 15 residues long.

The chain joins TRBV7-8 to TRBJ2-5; 9 nucleotides agree with TRBD2. This CDR3 contains 13 residues. V was clipped by 6 bases and J by 5 bases; unmatched bases: 4. Germline V gene data show CDR1 as SGHVS and CDR2 as FQNEAQ. The CDR3 sequence is CASRRTSAETQYF. Here the CDR3 DNA reads TGTGCCAGCAGGCGGACTAGCGCGGAGACCCAGTACTTC.

J is TRBJ2-7 and V is TRBV5-6, with 8 nucleotides matching TRBD2. The germline CDR1 and CDR2 sequences are SGHDT and YYEEEE. The CDR3 runs to 13 residues. Losses at the gene ends were 4 bases for V and 6 bases for J; bases not matched to a gene: 6. CDR3 DNA sequence: TGTGCCAGCAGCCGTCGGGAGGGCGGCGAGCAGTACTTC. It codes for CASSRREGGEQYF. Full variable domain (rest looked up from reference TRBV5-6 and TRBJ2-7): DAGVTQSPTHLIKTRGQQVTLRCSPKSGHDTVSWYQQALGQGPQFIFQYYEEEERQRGNFPDRFSGHQFPNYSSELNVNALLLGDSALYLCASSRREGGEQYFGPGTRLTVT.

The chain links TRBV25-1 to TRBJ2-1; 8 nucleotides agree with TRBD1. Germline V lookup: CDR1 MGHDK, CDR2 SYGVNS. Losses at the gene ends were 7 bases for V and 9 bases for J; bases not matched to a gene: 14. There are 15 residues in the CDR3. Written as DNA, the CDR3 is TGTGCCAGCACTGGAGGGGACAGGCGAAGCGGTGAGCAGTTCTTC. Translation: CASTGGDRRSGEQFF.

This clone was found once. The chain carries TRBV5-1 and TRBJ1-5, with D uncertain. This CDR3 contains 13 residues. Trimming cost V 2 bases and J 6 bases, with 9 bases left between them. Germline V gene sequence: CDR1 SGHRS, CDR2 YFSETQ. CDR3 nucleotides: TGCGCCAGCAGCTTAGAGGTCGGTCAGCCCCAGCATTTT. This gives the protein CASSLEVGQPQHF.